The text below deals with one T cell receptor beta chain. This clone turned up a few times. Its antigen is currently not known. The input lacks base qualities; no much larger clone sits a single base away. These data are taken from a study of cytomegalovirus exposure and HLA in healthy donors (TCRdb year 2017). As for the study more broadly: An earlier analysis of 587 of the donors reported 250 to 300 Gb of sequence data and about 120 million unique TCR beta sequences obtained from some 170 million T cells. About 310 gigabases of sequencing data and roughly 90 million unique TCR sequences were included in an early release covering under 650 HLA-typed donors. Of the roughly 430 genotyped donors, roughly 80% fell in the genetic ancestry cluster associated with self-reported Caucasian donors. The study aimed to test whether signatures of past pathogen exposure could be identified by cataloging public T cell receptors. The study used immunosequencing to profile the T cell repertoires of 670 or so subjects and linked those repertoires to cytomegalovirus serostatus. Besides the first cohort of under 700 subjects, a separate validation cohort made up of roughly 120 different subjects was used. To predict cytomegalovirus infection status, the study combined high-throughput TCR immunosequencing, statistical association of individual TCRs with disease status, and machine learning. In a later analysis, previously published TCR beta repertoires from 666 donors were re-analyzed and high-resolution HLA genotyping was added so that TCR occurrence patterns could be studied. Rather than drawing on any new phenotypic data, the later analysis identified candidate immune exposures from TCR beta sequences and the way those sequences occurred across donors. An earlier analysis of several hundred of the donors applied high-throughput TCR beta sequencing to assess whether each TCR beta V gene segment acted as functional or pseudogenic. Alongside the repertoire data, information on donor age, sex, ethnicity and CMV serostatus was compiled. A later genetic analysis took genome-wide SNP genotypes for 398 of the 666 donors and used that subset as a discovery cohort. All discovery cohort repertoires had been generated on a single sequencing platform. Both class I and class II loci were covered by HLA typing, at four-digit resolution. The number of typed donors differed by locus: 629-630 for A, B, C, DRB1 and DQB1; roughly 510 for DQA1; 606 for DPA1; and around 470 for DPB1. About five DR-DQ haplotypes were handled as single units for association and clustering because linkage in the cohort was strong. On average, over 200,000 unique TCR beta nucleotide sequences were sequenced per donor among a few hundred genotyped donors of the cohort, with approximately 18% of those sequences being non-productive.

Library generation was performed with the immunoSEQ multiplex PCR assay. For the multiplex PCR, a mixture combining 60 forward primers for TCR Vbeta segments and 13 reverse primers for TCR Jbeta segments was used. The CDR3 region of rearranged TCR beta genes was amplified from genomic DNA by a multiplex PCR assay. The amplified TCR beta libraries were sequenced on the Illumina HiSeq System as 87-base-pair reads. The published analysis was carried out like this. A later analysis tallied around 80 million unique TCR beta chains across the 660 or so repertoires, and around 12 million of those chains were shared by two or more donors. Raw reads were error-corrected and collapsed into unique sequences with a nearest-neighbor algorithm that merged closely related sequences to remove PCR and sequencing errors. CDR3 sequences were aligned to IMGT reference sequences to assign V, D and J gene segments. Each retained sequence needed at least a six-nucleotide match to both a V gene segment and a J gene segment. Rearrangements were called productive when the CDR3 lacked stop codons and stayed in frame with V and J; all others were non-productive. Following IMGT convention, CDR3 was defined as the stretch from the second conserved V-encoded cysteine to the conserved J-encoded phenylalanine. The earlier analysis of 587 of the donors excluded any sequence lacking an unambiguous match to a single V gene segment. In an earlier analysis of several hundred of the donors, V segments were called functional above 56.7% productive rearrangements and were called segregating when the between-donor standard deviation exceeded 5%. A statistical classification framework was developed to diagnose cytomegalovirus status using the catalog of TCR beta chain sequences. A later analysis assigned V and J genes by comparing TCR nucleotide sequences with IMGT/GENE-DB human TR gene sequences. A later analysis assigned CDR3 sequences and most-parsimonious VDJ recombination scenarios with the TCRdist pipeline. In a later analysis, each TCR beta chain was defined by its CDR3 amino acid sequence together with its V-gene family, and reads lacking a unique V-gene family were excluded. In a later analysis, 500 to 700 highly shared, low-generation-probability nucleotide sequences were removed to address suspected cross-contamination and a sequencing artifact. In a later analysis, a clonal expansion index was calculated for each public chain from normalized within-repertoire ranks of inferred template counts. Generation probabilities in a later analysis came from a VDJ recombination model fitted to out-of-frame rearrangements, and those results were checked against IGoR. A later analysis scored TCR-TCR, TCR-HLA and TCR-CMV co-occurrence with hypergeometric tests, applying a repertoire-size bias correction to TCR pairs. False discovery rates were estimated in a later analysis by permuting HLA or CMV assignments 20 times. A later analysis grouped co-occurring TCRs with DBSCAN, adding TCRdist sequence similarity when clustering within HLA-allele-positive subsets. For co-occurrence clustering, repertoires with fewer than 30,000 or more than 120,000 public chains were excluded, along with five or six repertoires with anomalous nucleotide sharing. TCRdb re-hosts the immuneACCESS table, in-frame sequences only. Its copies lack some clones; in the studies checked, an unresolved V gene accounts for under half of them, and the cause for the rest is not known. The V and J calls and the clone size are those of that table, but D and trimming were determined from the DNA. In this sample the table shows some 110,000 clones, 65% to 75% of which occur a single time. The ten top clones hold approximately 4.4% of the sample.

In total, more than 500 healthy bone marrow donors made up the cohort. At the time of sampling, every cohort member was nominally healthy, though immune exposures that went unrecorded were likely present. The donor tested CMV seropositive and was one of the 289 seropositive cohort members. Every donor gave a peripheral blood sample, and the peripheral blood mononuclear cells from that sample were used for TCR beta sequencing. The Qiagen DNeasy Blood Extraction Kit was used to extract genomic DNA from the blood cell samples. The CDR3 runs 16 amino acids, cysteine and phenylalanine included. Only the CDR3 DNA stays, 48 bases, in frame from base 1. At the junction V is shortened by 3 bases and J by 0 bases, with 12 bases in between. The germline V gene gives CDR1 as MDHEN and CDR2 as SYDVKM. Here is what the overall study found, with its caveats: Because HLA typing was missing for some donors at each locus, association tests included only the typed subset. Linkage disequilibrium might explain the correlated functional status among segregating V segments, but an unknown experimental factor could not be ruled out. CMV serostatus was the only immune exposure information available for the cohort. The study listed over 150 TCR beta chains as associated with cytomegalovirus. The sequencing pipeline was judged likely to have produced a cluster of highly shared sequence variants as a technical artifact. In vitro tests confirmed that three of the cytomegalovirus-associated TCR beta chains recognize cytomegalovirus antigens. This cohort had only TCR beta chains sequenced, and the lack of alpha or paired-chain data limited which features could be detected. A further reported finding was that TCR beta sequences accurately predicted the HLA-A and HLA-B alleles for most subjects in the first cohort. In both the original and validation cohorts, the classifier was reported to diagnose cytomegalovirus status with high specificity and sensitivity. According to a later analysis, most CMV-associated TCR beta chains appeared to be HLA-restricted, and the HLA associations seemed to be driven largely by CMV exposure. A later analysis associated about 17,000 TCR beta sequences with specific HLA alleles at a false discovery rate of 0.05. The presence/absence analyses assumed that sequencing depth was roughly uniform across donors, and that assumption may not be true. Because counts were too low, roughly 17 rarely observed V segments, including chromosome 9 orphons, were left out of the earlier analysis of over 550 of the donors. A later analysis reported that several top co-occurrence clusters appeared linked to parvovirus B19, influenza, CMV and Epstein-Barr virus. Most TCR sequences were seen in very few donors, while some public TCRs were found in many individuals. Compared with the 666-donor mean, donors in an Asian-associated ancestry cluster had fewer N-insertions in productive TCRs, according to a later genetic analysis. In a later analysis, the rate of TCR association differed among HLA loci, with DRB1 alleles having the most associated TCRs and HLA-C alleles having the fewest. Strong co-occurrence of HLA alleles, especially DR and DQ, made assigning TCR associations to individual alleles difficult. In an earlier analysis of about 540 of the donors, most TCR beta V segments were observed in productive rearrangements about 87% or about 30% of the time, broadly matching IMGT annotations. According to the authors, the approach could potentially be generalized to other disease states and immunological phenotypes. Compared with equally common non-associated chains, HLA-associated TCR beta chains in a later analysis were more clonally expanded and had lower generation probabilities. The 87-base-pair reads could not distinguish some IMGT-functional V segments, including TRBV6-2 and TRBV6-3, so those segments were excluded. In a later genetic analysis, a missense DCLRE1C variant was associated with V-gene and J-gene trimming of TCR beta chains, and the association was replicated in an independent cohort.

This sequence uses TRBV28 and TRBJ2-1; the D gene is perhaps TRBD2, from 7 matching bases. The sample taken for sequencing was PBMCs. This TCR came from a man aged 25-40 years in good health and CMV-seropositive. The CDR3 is CASSFGGGPSYNEQFF. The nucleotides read TGTGCCAGCAGTTTCGGCGGGGGCCCCTCCTACAATGAGCAGTTCTTC.